This paragraph covers one T cell receptor beta chain sequence. Its antigen is still unknown. The same CDR3 also results from other DNA sequences found in this sample. This record comes from a study of T cell responses to AZD1222 COVID-19 vaccine. Measured with immunoSEQ multiplex PCR; TCRdb has only the in-frame clones, and not every one. The sample carries roughly 150,000 clones, about 80% recorded once. General study points: Donors were chiefly white British, with a greater number of females, and clonal diversity was perhaps underestimated. Nearly half of unique spike-specific TCRs reportedly avoided B.1.351 and B.1.1.7 mutated regions. With two AZD1222 doses given, Spike-specific TCR breadth and depth both rose.

Germline loops: CDR1 SGDLS, CDR2 YYNGEE. Between the trimmed V and J ends, which lost 2 bases and 0 bases, there was a span of 4 bases. CDR3 length: 13 amino acids. The receptor comes from an adult in good health. Sequences were derived from peripheral blood, sampled on day 0 of AZD1222 vaccination. The V call is TRBV9, the J call TRBJ2-3; D is ambiguous. CDR3 sequence reads: CASSVASTDTQYF. CDR3 bases: TGTGCCAGCAGCGTCGCTAGCACAGATACGCAGTATTTT.